The clone carrying this TCR beta chain was counted only a few times. The antigen is not known. One entry per CDR3 protein, called by TCRdb with MiXCR from the 5' RACE reads. The data contain a few hundred thousand distinct CDR3 sequences, less than 20% of them seen just once; the ten biggest clones take up approximately 15%. Per the germline V gene, CDR1 is SGDLS and CDR2 is YYNGEE. The CDR3 length is 16 residues. V trimming: 2 bases; J trimming: 2 bases; junction bases outside the gene matches: 7. This entry belongs to a study of T cells after yellow fever vaccination. Regarding the study as a whole: CD4 and CD8 compartments shared a small share of clonotypes.

This sequence was found in a man between 18 and 29 years old who received the YFV17D yellow fever vaccine. The source material was PBMCs, sampled more than 4 days after the first yellow fever vaccination. V is TRBV9 and J is TRBJ1-3, with 7 bases identical to TRBD1. Here the CDR3 reads CASSVTGEVAGNTIYF. For the CDR3, the DNA is TGTGCCAGCAGCGTTACAGGGGAGGTCGCTGGAAACACCATATATTTT.